These 15 T cell receptor beta chains share one sample of origin, sequenced in a study of blood T cell repertoires in COVID-19. Repertoires were generated with immunoSEQ multiplex PCR, while TCRdb's copy carries only in-frame clones and drops some. The sample lists under 150,000 clones, 80% occurring once. The sequencing input was peripheral blood. The receptor set was obtained from a man aged 55 to 70 with active or convalescent COVID-19.

This clone was observed once. J is TRBJ1-1 and V is TRBV19; the D gene is possibly TRBD1 (5 bases). Germline assignment: CDR1 LNHDA and CDR2 SQIVND (reference sequence). The CDR3 is 14 residues long. The germline V and J ends were trimmed by 5 bases and 5 bases, with 15 bases remaining between them. In DNA, the CDR3 is TGTGCCAGTAGTCCCTCGGGGGAGAGTACTGAAGCTTTCTTT. It translates to CASSPSGESTEAFF. The complete variable domain, with remaining parts taken from reference TRBV19 and TRBJ1-1, reads DGGITQSPKYLFRKEGQNVTLSCEQNLNHDAMYWYRQDPGQGLRLIYYSQIVNDFQKGDIAEGYSVSREKKESFPLTVTSAQKNPTAFYLCASSPSGESTEAFFGQGTRLTVV.

The chain employs TRBV29-1 and TRBJ2-1, with D uncertain. The germline V gene has CDR1 SQVTM and CDR2 ANQGSEA. This CDR3 region has 14 residues. V gave up 2 bases and J gave up 0 bases, with 8 bases separating them. The DNA of the CDR3 is TGCAGCGTTGAATCACGGAGCTCCTACAATGAGCAGTTCTTC. It encodes CSVESRSSYNEQFF.

The chain employs TRBV10-3 and TRBJ2-1; maybe TRBD1 (6 bases). This CDR3 comprises 15 residues. The V and J ends lost 2 bases and 1 base respectively, with 9 bases between them. CDR1 is ENHRY and CDR2 is SYGVKD in the germline V gene. The CDR3 bases are TGTGCCATCAGTGAGCCAGGGGTTTCCTACAATGAGCAGTTCTTC. Translated: CAISEPGVSYNEQFF.

A single count supports this clone. The V call is TRBV11-3, the J call TRBJ2-6; no definite D call. V was shortened by 5 bases and J by 4 bases, with 9 bases between the two germline ends. CDR3 size: 14 residues. CDR1 and CDR2 (germline): SGHNT, YENEEA. CDR3 loop: CASSGTSGANVLTF. CDR3 in DNA: TGTGCCAGCAGCGGTACATCCGGGGCCAACGTCCTGACTTTC.

DNA of the CDR3: TGTGCCAGCAGTACCACAGGGGACGGAAACACCATATATTTT. Encoded protein: CASSTTGDGNTIYF. V gene TRBV6-6 combines with J gene TRBJ1-3, with 7 nucleotides matching TRBD1. From germline, CDR1 is MNHNY and CDR2 SVGAGI (reference sequence). CDR3 length: 14 amino acids. Trimming took 5 bases from V and 4 from J; bases not matched to a gene: 5.

As regards this clone: Other DNA sequences in this specimen translate into the identical CDR3. This CDR3 reads CASSLAGGEETQYF. The CDR3, as DNA: TGCGCCAGCAGCTTAGCGGGAGGGGAAGAGACCCAGTACTTC. This rearrangement joins TRBV5-1 to TRBJ2-5, with 10 bases identical to TRBD2. This CDR3 is built from 14 residues. The V gene end was trimmed by 2 bases and the J gene end by 3 bases; junction bases not matched to a gene: 1. CDR1 is SGHRS and CDR2 is YFSETQ in the germline V gene.

The gene calls are TRBV5-1 and TRBJ2-1; no reliable D call. This CDR3 is built from 14 residues. V lost 5 bases, J lost 1 base, and 10 bases lay in between. CDR1 is SGHRS and CDR2 is YFSETQ in the germline V gene. CDR3 sequence reads: CASSRSQSYNEQFF. CDR3 coding DNA: TGCGCCAGCAGTCGGAGTCAGTCCTACAATGAGCAGTTCTTC.

The rearrangement joins TRBV5-1 to TRBJ1-2, with TRBD1 matching 11 bases. The CDR3 is 16 amino acids. The V gene end was trimmed by 3 bases and the J gene end by 4 bases; junction bases not matched to a gene: 8. The germline gives CDR1 SGHRS, CDR2 YFSETQ. CDR3 protein: CASSSPDRGPLYGYTF. CDR3 bases: TGCGCCAGCAGCTCCCCGGACAGGGGGCCCCTCTATGGCTACACCTTC.

This clone was counted a few times. The chain has TRBV18 and TRBJ2-5; D is ambiguous. The CDR3 is 12 amino acids. V lost 3 bases to trimming and J lost 3 bases, with 5 bases between them. CDR1 is KGHSH and CDR2 is LQKENI in the germline V gene. In DNA form, the CDR3 reads TGTGCCAGCTCACCTCAGGAAGAGACCCAGTACTTC. This sequence encodes CASSPQEETQYF. The full variable domain, its missing parts supplied by reference TRBV18 and TRBJ2-5, is NAGVMQNPRHLVRRRGQEARLRCSPMKGHSHVYWYRQLPEEGLKFMVYLQKENIIDESGMPKERFSAEFPKEGPSILRIQQVVRGDSAAYFCASSPQEETQYFGPGTRLLVL.

J is TRBJ1-5 and V is TRBV30; 7 bases are shared with TRBD1. V was pared by 2 bases and J by 4 bases, with 5 bases of the junction left unmatched. CDR1 and CDR2 from the germline V gene are GTSNPN and SVGIG (reference sequence). This CDR3 comprises 14 residues. For the CDR3, the DNA is TGTGCCTGGAGTCGGGGACAGTCAAATCAGCCCCAGCATTTT. As protein: CAWSRGQSNQPQHF.

V is TRBV21-1 and J is TRBJ2-7; the tabulated D call, TRBD2, remains unverified against the DNA. TRBV21-1 is listed as a pseudogene. CDR3 length: 15 amino acids. The CDR3 DNA sequence: TGTGCCAGCAGCATTCCCGACGGGGAGTCCTACGAGCAGTACTTC. This sequence encodes CASSIPDGESYEQYF.

V and J are TRBV4-2 and TRBJ2-5, with TRBD1 matching over 7 bases. Trimming at V came to 0 bases and at J to 2 bases, leaving 0 bases not matched to a gene. The germline CDR1 and CDR2 sequences are LGHNA and YNFKEQ. The CDR3 runs to 14 residues. For the CDR3, the DNA is TGTGCCAGCAGCCAAGAGGACAGGCAAGAGACCCAGTACTTC. Its protein product is CASSQEDRQETQYF.

This clone was counted a single time. This chain connects TRBV19 to TRBJ2-3, with D maybe TRBD1 (6 bases). V lost 4 bases, J lost 0 bases, and 8 bases lay in between. Germline CDR1 is LNHDA and CDR2 is SQIVND (reference sequence). CDR3 length: 14 amino acids. CDR3 sequence (DNA): TGTGCCAGTAGTACCCAGGGGAGCACAGATACGCAGTATTTT. This gives the protein CASSTQGSTDTQYF.

The chain carries TRBV7-9 and TRBJ1-4, with D maybe TRBD1 (5 bases). The CDR3 is made up of 15 amino acids. V gave up 4 bases and J gave up 5 bases, with 14 bases separating them. Germline CDR1 is SEHNR and CDR2 is FQNEAQ (reference sequence). Written as DNA, the CDR3 is TGTGCCAGCAGCTCCCTCTTCGGGGGGAATGAAAAACTGTTTTTT. This encodes CASSSLFGGNEKLFF.

CDR3 sequence: CASRRDSQDEQFF. In DNA, the CDR3 is TGTGCCAGCAGGCGGGACTCCCAGGATGAGCAGTTCTTC. This chain uses TRBV2 with TRBJ2-1; TRBD2 is a possible D gene (6 bases). Germline V gene data show CDR1 as SNHLY and CDR2 as FYNNEI. The CDR3 totals 13 residues. Deletions cut 6 bases from V and 8 bases from J, with 14 bases between.